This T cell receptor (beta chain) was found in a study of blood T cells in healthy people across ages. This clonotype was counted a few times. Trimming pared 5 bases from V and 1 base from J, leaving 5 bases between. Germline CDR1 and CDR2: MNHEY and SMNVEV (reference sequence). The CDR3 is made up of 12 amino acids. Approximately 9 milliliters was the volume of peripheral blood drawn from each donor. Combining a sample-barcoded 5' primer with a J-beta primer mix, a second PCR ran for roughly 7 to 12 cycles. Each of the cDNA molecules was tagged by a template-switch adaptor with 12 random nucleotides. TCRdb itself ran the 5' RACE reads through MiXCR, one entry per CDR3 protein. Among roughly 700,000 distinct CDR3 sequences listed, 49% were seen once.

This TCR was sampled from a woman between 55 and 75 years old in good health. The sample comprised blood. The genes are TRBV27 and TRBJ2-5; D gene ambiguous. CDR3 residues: CASSHPQETQYF. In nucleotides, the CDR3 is TGTGCCAGCAGTCACCCCCAAGAGACCCAGTACTTC.